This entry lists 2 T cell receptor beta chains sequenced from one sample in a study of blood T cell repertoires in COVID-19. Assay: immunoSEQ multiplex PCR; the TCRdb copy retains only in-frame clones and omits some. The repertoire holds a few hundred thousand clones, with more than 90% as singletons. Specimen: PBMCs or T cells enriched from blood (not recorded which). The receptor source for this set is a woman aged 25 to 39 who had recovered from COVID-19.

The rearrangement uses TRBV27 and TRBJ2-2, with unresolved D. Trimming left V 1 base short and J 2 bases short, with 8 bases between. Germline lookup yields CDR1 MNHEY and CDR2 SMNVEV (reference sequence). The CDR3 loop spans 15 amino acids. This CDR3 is CASSLYGTNTGELFF. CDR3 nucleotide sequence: TGTGCCAGCAGTTTATATGGCACAAACACCGGGGAGCTGTTTTTT.

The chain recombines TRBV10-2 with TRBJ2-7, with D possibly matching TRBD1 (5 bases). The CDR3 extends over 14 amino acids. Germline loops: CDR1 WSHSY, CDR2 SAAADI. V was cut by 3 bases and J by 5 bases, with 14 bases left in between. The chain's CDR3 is CASSDVSGSNEQYF. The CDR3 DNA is TGCGCCAGCAGTGACGTATCAGGGTCGAACGAGCAGTACTTC.